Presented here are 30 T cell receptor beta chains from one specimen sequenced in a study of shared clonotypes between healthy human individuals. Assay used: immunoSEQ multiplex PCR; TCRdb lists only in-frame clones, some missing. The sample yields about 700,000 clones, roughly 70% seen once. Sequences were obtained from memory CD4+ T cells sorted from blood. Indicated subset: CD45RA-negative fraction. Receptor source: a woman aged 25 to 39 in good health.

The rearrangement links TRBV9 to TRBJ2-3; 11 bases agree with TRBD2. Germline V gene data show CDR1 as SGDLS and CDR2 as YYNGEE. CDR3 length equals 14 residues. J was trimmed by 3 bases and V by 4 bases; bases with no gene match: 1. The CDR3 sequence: CASSLAGGTDTQYF. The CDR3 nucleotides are TGTGCCAGCAGCCTAGCGGGAGGTACAGATACGCAGTATTTT.

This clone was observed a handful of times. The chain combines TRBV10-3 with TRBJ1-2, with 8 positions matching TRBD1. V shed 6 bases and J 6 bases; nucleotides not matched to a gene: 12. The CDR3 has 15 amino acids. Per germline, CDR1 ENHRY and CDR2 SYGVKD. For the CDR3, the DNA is TGTGCCATCAGATCACAGGGGGGTAGACAGAATGGCTACACCTTC. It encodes CAIRSQGGRQNGYTF.

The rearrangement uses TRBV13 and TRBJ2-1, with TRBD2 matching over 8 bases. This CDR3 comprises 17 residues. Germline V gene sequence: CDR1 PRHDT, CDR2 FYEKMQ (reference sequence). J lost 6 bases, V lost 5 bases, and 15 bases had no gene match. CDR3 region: CASSPRTGSGRSNEQFF. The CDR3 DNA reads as TGTGCCAGCAGCCCTAGAACAGGGAGCGGGAGAAGCAATGAGCAGTTCTTC.

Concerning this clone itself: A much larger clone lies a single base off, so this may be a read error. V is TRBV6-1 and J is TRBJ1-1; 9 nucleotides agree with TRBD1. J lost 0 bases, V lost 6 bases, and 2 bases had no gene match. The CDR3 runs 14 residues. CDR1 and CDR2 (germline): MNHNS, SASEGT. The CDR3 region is CASRDRGMNTEAFF. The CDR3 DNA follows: TGTGCCAGCAGGGACAGGGGTATGAACACTGAAGCTTTCTTT.

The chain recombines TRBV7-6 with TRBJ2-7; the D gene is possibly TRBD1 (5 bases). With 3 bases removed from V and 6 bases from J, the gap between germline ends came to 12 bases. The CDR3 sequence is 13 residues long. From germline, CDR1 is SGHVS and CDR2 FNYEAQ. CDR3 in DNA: TGTGCCAGCAGCTTCAGGGTCGGTGGCGAGCAGTACTTC. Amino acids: CASSFRVGGEQYF. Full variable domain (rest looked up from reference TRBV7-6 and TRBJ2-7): GAGVSQSPRYKVTKRGQDVALRCDPISGHVSLYWYRQALGQGPEFLTYFNYEAQQDKSGLPNDRFSAERPEGSISTLTIQRTEQRDSAMYRCASSFRVGGEQYFGPGTRLTVT.

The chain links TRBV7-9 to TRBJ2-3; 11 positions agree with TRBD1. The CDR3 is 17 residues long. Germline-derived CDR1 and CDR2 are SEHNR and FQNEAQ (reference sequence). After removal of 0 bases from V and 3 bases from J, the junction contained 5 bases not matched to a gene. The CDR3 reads CASSLAPGTGGTDTQYF. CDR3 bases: TGTGCCAGCAGCTTAGCGCCGGGGACAGGGGGAACAGATACGCAGTATTTT.

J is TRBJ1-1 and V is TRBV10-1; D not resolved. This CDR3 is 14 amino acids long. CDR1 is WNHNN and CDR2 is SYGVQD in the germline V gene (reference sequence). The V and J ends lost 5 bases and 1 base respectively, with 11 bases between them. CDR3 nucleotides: TGCGCCAGCAGTAACGAGGGTACGAACACTGAAGCTTTCTTT. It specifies CASSNEGTNTEAFF.

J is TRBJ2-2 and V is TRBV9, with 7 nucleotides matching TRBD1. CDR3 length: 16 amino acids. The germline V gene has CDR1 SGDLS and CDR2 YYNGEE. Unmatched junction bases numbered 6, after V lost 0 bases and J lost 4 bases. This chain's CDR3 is CASSVGGGSLTGELFF. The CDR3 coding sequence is TGTGCCAGCAGCGTAGGAGGGGGCAGCCTCACCGGGGAGCTGTTTTTT.

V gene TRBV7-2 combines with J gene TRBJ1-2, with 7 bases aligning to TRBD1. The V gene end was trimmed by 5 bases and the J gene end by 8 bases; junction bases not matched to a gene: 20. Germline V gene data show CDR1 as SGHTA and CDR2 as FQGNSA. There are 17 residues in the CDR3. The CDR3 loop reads CASSPQPATTGRDGYTF. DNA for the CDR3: TGTGCCAGCAGCCCCCAACCCGCAACGACAGGGAGAGACGGCTACACCTTC.

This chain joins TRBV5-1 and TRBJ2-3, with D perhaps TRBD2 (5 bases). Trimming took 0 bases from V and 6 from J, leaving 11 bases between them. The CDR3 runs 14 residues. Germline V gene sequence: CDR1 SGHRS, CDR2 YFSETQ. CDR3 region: CASSLGGNGDTQYF. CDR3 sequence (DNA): TGCGCCAGCAGCTTGGGAGGGAATGGGGATACGCAGTATTTT.

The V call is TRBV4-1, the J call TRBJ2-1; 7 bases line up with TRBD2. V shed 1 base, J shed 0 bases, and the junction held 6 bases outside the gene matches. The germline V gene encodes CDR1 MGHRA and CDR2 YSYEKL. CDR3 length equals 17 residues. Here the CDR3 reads CASSQAPSGVSYNEQFF. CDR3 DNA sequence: TGCGCCAGCAGCCAAGCCCCGAGCGGGGTCTCCTACAATGAGCAGTTCTTC.

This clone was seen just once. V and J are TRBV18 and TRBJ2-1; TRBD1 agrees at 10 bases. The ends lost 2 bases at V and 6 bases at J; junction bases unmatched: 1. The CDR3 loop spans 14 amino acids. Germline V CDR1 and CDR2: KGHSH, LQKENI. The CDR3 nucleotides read TGTGCCAGCTCACCAAGGACAGGGGGCAATGAGCAGTTCTTC. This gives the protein CASSPRTGGNEQFF.

CDR3 DNA: TGTGCCAGCAGACCCCGTACCCTGGGCGGGAGGGCCGGTACAGATACGCAGTATTTT. Its protein product is CASRPRTLGGRAGTDTQYF. J is TRBJ2-3 and V is TRBV28, with 9 bases aligning to TRBD2. The length of the CDR3 is 19 residues. V lost 6 bases to trimming and J lost 3 bases; unmatched junction nucleotides: 19. Germline V gives CDR1 MDHEN, CDR2 SYDVKM.

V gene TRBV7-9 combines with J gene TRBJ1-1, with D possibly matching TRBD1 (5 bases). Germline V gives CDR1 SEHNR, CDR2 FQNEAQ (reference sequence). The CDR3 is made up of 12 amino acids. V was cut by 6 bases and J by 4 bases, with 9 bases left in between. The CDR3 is CASRPGPTEAFF. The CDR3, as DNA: TGTGCCAGCAGACCAGGGCCCACTGAAGCTTTCTTT.

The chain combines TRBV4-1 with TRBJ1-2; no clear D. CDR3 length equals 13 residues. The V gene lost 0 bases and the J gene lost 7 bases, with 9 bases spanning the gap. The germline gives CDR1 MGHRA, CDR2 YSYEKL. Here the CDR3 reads CASSQELTGGYTF. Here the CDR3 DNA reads TGCGCCAGCAGCCAAGAACTAACGGGTGGCTACACCTTC.

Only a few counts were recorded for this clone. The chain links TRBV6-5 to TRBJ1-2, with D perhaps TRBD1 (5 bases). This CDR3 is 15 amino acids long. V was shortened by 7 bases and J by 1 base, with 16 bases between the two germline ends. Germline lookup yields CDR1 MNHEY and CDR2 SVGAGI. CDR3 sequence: CASTNPGTHNYGYTF. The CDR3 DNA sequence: TGTGCCAGCACCAACCCAGGGACTCATAACTATGGCTACACCTTC.

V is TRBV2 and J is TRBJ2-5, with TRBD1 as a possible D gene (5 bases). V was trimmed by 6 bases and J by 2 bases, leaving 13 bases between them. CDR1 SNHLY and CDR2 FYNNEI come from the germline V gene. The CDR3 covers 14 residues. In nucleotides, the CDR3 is TGTGCCAGCAGGCCCGACAGAACTCAAGAGACCCAGTACTTC. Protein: CASRPDRTQETQYF.

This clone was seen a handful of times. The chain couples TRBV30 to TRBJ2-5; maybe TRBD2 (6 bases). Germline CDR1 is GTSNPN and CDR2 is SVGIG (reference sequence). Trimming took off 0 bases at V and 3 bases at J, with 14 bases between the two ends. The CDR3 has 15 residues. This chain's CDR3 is CAWSVYWGRKETQYF. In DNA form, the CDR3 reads TGTGCCTGGAGTGTATATTGGGGGAGGAAAGAGACCCAGTACTTC.

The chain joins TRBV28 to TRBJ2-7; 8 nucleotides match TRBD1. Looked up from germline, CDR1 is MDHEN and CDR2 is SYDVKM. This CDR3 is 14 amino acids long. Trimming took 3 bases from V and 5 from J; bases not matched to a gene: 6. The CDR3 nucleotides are TGTGCCAGCAGTTTCGGGACAGGTGTTCACGAGCAGTACTTC. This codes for CASSFGTGVHEQYF.

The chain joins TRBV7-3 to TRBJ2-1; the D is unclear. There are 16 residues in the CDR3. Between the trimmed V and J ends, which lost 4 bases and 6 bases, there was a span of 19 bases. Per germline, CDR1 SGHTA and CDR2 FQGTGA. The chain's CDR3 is CASSSALGYTTNEQFF. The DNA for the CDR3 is TGTGCCAGCAGCTCTGCCCTGGGCTACACGACCAATGAGCAGTTCTTC.

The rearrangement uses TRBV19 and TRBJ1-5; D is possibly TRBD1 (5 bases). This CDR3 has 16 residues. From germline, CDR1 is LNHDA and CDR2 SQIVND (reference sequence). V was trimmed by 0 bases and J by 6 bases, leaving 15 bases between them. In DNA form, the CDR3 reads TGTGCCAGTAGTATAGATCGGGGCAGGGTAGGTCAGCCCCAGCATTTT. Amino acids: CASSIDRGRVGQPQHF.

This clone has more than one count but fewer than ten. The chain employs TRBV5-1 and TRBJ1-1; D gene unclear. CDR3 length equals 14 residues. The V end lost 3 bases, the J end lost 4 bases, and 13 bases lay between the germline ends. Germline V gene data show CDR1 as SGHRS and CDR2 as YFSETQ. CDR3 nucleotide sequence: TGCGCCAGCAGCTCGACGCCGGGAGTCACTGAAGCTTTCTTT. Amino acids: CASSSTPGVTEAFF.

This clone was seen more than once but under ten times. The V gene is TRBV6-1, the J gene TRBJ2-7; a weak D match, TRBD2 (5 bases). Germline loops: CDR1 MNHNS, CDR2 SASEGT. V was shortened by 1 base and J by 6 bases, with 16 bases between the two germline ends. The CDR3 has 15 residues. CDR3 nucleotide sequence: TGTGCCAGCAGTGAAGTTTGGGTTTTGGGGAGCGAGCAGTACTTC. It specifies CASSEVWVLGSEQYF.

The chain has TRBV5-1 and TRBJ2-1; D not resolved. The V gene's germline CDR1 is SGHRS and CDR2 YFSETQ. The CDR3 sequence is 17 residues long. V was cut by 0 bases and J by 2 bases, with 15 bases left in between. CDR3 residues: CASSLGTASRPYNEQFF. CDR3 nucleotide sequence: TGCGCCAGCAGCTTGGGAACGGCCTCGCGGCCCTACAATGAGCAGTTCTTC.

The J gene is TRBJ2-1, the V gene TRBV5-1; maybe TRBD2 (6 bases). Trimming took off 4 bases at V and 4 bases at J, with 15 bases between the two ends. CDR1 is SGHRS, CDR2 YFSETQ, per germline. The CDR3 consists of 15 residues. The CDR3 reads CASSQSSVGYNEQFF. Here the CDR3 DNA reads TGCGCCAGCAGCCAATCTAGCGTCGGATACAATGAGCAGTTCTTC.

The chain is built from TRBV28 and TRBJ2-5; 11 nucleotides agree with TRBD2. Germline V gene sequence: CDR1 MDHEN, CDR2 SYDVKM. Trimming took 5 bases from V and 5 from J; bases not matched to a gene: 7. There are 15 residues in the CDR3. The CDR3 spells CASSRGIAGGETQYF. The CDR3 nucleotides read TGTGCCAGCAGTAGGGGAATAGCGGGAGGGGAGACCCAGTACTTC.

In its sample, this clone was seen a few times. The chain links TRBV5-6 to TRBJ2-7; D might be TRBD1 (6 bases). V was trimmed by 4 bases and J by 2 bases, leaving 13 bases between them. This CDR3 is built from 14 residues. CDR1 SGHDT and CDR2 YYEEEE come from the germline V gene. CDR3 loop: CASSPQGLPYEQYF. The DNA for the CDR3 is TGTGCCAGCAGCCCGCAGGGGCTACCCTACGAGCAGTACTTC.

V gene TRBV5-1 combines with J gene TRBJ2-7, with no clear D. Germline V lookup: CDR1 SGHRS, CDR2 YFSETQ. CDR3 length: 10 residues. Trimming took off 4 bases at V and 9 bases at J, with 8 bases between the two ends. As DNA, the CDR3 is TGCGCCAGCAGCGAAAACCGGCAGTACTTC. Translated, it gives CASSENRQYF. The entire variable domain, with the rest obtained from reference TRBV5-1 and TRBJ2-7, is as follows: KAGVTQTPRYLIKTRGQQVTLSCSPISGHRSVSWYQQTPGQGLQFLFEYFSETQRNKGNFPGRFSGRQFSNSRSEMNVSTLELGDSALYLCASSENRQYFGPGTRLTVT.

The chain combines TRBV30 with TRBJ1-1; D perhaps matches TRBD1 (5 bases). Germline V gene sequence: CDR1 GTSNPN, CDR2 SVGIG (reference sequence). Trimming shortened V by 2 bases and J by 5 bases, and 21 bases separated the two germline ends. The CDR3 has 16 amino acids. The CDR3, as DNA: TGTGCCTGGAGTATTACAGGAGGACCTGGTGGGACTGAAGCTTTCTTT. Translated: CAWSITGGPGGTEAFF. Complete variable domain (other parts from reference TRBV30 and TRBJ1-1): SQTIHQWPATLVQPVGSPLSLECTVEGTSNPNLYWYRQAAGRGLQLLFYSVGIGQISSEVPQNLSASRPQDRQFILSSKKLLLSDSGFYLCAWSITGGPGGTEAFFGQGTRLTVV.

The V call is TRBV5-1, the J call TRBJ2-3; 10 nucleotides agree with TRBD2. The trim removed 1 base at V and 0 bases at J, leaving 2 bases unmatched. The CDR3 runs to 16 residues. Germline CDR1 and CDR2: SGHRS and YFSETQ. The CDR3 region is CASSLSGLASTDTQYF. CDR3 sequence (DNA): TGCGCCAGCAGCTTGTCGGGACTAGCGAGCACAGATACGCAGTATTTT.